The entry below gives a single TCR beta chain sequence along with its context. The specificity of this receptor is unknown. One base away there is no much larger clone; base qualities are not given. From the germline V gene (reference sequence), CDR1 is LNHDA and CDR2 is SQIVND. Inclusive of the bounding cysteine and phenylalanine, the CDR3 is 13 residues long. Of the read, only the CDR3 DNA is kept; its 39 bases are in frame from base 1. The junction carries 11 bases between V and J, which are trimmed by 7 bases and 3 bases respectively. TCRbeta CDR3 regions were amplified from genomic DNA by means of the immunoSEQ Assay, a bias-controlled multiplex PCR. The authors' pipeline ran thus. Nucleated cell counts per sample were estimated from amplification of reference gene primers within the assay. Sequence reads were collapsed and filtered to measure the absolute abundance of every unique TCRbeta CDR3 rearrangement. For each sample, productive Simpson clonality was calculated as the square root of Simpson's diversity index over productive rearrangements. TCRdb mirrors the immuneACCESS table, restricted to in-frame sequences. Some clones are absent from its copies; in checked studies, under half trace to an unresolved V gene, and the reason for the others is unknown. Clone size and the V and J calls come from that table; the DNA yielded D and trimming. Counted in this sample were hundreds of thousands of clones; about nine tenths of them appeared once. The ten largest account for 4.5% to 7.5% of the sample.

The collaborating institutions used their own protocols to collect whole blood in K2EDTA tubes. For TCRbeta analysis, collaborators shipped samples in one of three forms: frozen whole blood, isolated PBMCs, or DNA extracted from either of those sample types. The data derive from a study of blood T cell repertoires in COVID-19 (TCRdb year 2020). The study in broad terms: The collaborator samples originated in the United States, Italy and Spain and spanned the acute and convalescent phases of COVID-19. The dataset comprised deeply sampled blood TCRbeta repertoires from subjects exposed to, actively infected with, or recovered from COVID-19. The prospective study material was composed of cDNA or gDNA derived from T cells, B-cell-depleted T cells, or PBMCs. Nearly every sample came with metadata listing a de-identified subject ID, COVID-19 status, age in years and sex. Where available, HLA class I and class II types were obtained from metadata supplied by the sample provider rather than from assay-based typing. The repertoires were made available in a free public database intended to serve as a resource for research on the immune response to SARS-CoV-2. Samples came from the ongoing ImmuneRACE study (first 160 participants) plus 1,254 subjects from 6 global collaborators.

The paper's findings and limits, for the study overall: The quantity of clinical and demographic metadata differed by source and by participant and was supplied without curation.

Recombination connected TRBV19 to TRBJ2-3, with TRBD1 tentatively as D gene (6 bases match). The origin of this receptor is a man at least 80 years old with acute or convalescent COVID-19. The source material was peripheral blood. Here is the DNA: TGTGCCAGTAACAGGGCAGTAACAGATACGCAGTATTTT. Translated, this gives CASNRAVTDTQYF.